Sequencing of this TCR beta chain was carried out in a study of graft-versus-host responses after intestinal transplantation. Study in general: Multivisceral, liver-intestinal, or isolated intestinal grafts were transplanted into recipients. Tacrolimus and steroids were given for around 3 years to all recipients after anti-thymocyte globulin induction.

Assay: immunoSEQ multiplex PCR; the TCRdb copy retains only in-frame clones and omits some. The sample records around 76,000 clones, just under 95% being singletons. The CDR3 loop spans 16 amino acids. Per germline, CDR1 SGHDT and CDR2 YYEEEE. Trimming stripped 0 bases from V and 1 base from J, with 11 bases between. This clone appeared a few times. No antigen is known for it. The specimen comprised unstimulated CD8+ T cells sorted from spleen or lymph node cells, sampled before intestinal transplant. The TCR originated in a human donor who received an intestinal transplant. V gene TRBV5-6 combines with J gene TRBJ1-5, with a tentative D call TRBD1 (6 bases). In nucleotides, the CDR3 is TGTGCCAGCAGCTTGGGGGCGGGGGCCAGCAATCAGCCCCAGCATTTT. As protein: CASSLGAGASNQPQHF. The full variable domain, in which reference TRBV5-6 and TRBJ1-5 provide the parts outside the CDR3, is DAGVTQSPTHLIKTRGQQVTLRCSPKSGHDTVSWYQQALGQGPQFIFQYYEEEERQRGNFPDRFSGHQFPNYSSELNVNALLLGDSALYLCASSLGAGASNQPQHFGDGTRLSIL.